Below, one T cell receptor (beta chain) is given with its context. Its antigen is undetermined. The CDR3 loop spans 15 amino acids. V was trimmed by 5 bases and J by 5 bases, leaving 13 bases between them. Germline loops: CDR1 MNHEY, CDR2 SVGAGI. This specimen belongs to a study of T cell repertoires in cytomegalovirus infection. As for the study in general: A matching HLA type, together with CMV infection, was signaled by public TCR beta signatures.

From the reads, TCRdb called clonotypes with MiXCR, one entry per CDR3 protein. This sample has about 570,000 distinct CDR3 sequences, with under 45% found just once. The V gene is TRBV6-5, the J gene TRBJ1-6; D remains ambiguous. The sample was cultured PBMCs, taken from culture after CMV antigen stimulation. The clonotype was recovered from a human donor in good health (CMV status not recorded). Some clones in this sample may be carry-over from other donors' samples. CDR3 nucleotides: TGTGCCAGCAGTGTGATAACAGCTAATAATTCACCCCTCCACTTT. Translated: CASSVITANNSPLHF.